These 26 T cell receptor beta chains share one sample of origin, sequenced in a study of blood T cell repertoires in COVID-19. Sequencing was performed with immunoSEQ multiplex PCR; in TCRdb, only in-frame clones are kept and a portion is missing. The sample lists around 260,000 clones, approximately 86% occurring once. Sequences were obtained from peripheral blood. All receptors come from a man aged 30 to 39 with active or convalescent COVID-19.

This CDR3 is CASSPSTPGTNEKLFF. For the CDR3, the DNA is TGTGCCAGCTCACCCTCGACTCCGGGGACTAATGAAAAACTGTTTTTT. The genes are TRBV18 and TRBJ1-4, with D uncertain. The V gene's germline CDR1 is KGHSH and CDR2 LQKENI. V was shortened by 3 bases and J by 2 bases, with 13 bases between the two germline ends. The CDR3 spans 16 residues.

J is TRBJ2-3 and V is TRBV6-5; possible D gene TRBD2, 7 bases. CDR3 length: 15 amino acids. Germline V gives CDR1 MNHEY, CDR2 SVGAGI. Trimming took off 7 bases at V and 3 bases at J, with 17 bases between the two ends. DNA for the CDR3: TGTGCCAGCACCTATGGGGGGGCCGGTACAGATACGCAGTATTTT. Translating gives CASTYGGAGTDTQYF.

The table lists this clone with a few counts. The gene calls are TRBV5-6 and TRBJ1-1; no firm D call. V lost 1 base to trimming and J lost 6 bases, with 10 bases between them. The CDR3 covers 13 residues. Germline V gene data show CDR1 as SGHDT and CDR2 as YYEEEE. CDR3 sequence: CASSLYGYAEAFF. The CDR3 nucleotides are TGTGCCAGCAGCTTGTACGGGTACGCTGAAGCTTTCTTT.

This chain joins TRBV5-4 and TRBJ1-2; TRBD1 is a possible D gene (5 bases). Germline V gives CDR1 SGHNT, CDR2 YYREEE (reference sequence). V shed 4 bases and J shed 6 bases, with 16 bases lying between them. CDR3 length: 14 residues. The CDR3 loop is CASSQNRGRDGYTF. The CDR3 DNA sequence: TGTGCCAGCAGCCAAAACCGGGGGAGGGATGGCTACACCTTC.

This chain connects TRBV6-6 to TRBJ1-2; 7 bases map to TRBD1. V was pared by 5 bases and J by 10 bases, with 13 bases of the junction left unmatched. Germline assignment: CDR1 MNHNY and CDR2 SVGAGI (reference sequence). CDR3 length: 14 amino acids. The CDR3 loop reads CASSNQAGTEAYTF. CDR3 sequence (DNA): TGTGCCAGCAGTAATCAAGCCGGGACAGAAGCCTACACCTTC.

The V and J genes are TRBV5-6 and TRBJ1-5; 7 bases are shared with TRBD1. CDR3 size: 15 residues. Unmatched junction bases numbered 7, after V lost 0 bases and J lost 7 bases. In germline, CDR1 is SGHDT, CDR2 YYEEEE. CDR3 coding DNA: TGTGCCAGCAGCTTGGGGACAGGCGTTTGGCAGCCCCAGCATTTT. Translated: CASSLGTGVWQPQHF.

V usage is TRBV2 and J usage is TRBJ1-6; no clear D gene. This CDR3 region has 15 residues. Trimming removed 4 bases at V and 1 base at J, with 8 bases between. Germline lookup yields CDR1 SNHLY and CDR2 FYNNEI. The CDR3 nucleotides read TGTGCCAGCAGTGTAGAGGGTTCCTATAATTCACCCCTCCACTTT. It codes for CASSVEGSYNSPLHF.

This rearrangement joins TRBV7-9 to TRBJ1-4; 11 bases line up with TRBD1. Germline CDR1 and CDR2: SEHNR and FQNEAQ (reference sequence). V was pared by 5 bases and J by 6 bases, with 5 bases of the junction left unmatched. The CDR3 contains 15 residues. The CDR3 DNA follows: TGTGCCAGCAGCCTGAGGGACAGGGGGGATGAAAAACTGTTTTTT. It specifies CASSLRDRGDEKLFF. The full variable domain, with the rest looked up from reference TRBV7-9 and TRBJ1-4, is DTGVSQNPRHKITKRGQNVTFRCDPISEHNRLYWYRQTLGQGPEFLTYFQNEAQLEKSRLLSDRFSAERPKGSFSTLEIQRTEQGDSAMYLCASSLRDRGDEKLFFGSGTQLSVL.

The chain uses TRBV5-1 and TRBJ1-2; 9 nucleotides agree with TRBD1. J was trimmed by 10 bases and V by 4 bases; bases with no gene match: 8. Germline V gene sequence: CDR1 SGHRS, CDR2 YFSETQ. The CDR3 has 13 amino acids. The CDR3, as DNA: TGCGCCAGCAGCAAGGGACAGGGCGAGGCCTACACCTTC. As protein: CASSKGQGEAYTF.

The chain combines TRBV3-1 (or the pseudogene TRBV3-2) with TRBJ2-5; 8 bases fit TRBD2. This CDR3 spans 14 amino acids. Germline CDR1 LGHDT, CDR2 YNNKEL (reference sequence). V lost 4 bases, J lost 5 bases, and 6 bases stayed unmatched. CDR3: CASSPVPGGETQYF. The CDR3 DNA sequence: TGTGCCAGCAGCCCCGTCCCGGGAGGGGAGACCCAGTACTTC.

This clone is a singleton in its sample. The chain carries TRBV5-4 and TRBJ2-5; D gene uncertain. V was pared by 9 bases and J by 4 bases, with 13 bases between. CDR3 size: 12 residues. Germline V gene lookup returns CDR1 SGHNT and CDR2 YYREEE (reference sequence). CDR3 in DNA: TGTGCCACCTACGCGCGATCAGAGACCCAGTACTTC. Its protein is CATYARSETQYF. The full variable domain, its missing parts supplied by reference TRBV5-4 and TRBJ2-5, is ETGVTQSPTHLIKTRGQQVTLRCSSQSGHNTVSWYQQALGQGPQFIFQYYREEENGRGNFPPRFSGLQFPNYSSELNVNALELDDSALYLCATYARSETQYFGPGTRLLVL.

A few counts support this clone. Written as DNA, the CDR3 is TGTGCCAGCTCACCAGGACAGAACACTGAAGCTTTCTTT. It yields the protein CASSPGQNTEAFF. The chain employs TRBV18 and TRBJ1-1; perhaps TRBD1 as D (5 bases). V gave up 2 bases and J gave up 1 base, with 5 bases separating them. This CDR3 comprises 13 residues. Germline CDR1 KGHSH, CDR2 LQKENI.

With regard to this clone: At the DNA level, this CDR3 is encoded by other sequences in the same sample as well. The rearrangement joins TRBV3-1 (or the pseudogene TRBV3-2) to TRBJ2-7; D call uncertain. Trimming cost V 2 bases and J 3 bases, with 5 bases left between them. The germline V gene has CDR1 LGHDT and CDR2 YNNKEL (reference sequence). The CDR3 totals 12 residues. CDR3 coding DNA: TGTGCCAGCAGCCAATCTAGCTACGAGCAGTACTTC. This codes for CASSQSSYEQYF.

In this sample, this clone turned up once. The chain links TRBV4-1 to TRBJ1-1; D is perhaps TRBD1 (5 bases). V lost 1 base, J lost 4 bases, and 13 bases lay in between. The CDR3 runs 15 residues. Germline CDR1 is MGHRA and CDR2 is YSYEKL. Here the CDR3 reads CASSQGPPGGTEAFF. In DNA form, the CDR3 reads TGCGCCAGCAGCCAAGGACCCCCCGGGGGCACTGAAGCTTTCTTT.

The CDR3: CASISTGSTDTQYF. The CDR3 coding sequence is TGTGCCAGTATCTCAACAGGGTCGACAGATACGCAGTATTTT. The V and J genes are TRBV19 and TRBJ2-3; tentatively, D is TRBD1 (6 bases). CDR3 length equals 14 residues. Germline lookup yields CDR1 LNHDA and CDR2 SQIVND (reference sequence). Trimming removed 7 bases from V and 3 bases from J, with 14 bases in between. The variable domain in full, completed from reference TRBV19 and TRBJ2-3, reads DGGITQSPKYLFRKEGQNVTLSCEQNLNHDAMYWYRQDPGQGLRLIYYSQIVNDFQKGDIAEGYSVSREKKESFPLTVTSAQKNPTAFYLCASISTGSTDTQYFGPGTRLTVL.

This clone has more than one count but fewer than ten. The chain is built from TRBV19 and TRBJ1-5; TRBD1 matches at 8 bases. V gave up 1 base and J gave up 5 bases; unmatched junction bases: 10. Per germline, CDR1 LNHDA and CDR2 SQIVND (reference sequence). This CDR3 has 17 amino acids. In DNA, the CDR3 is TGTGCCAGTAGTATAGGGGGCAGGGGGCGTACCGATCAGCCCCAGCATTTT. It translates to CASSIGGRGRTDQPQHF.

DNA for the CDR3: TGTGCCAGCAGCTCGGGACTAGCGGGGGCGGCCGGGGAGCTGTTTTTT. Amino acids: CASSSGLAGAAGELFF. The chain is built from TRBV7-3 and TRBJ2-2, with TRBD2 identical over 14 bases. The CDR3 has 16 residues. CDR1 and CDR2 (germline): SGHTA, FQGTGA. J lost 6 bases, V lost 4 bases, and 4 bases had no gene match.

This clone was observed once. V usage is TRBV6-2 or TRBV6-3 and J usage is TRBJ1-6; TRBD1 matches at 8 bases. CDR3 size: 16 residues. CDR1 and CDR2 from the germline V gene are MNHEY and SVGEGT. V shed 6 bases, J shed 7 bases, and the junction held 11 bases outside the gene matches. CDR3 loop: CASSRTPGQENSPLHF. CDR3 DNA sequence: TGTGCCAGCAGCCGAACTCCGGGACAGGAGAATTCACCCCTCCACTTT.

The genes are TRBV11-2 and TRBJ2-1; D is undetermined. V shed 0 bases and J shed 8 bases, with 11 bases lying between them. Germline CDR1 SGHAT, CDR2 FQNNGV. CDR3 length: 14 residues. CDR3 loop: CASSLDIRHHEQFF. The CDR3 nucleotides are TGTGCCAGCAGCTTAGATATACGACACCATGAGCAGTTCTTC. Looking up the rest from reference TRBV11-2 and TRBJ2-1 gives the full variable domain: EAGVAQSPRYKIIEKRQSVAFWCNPISGHATLYWYQQILGQGPKLLIQFQNNGVVDDSQLPKDRFSAERLKGVDSTLKIQPAKLEDSAVYLCASSLDIRHHEQFFGPGTRLTVL.

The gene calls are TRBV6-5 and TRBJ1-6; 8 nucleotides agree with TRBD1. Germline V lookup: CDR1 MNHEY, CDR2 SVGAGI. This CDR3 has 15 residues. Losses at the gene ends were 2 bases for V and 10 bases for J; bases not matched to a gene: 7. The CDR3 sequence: CASSYETGVNSPLHF. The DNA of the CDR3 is TGTGCCAGCAGTTACGAGACAGGGGTAAACTCACCCCTCCACTTT.

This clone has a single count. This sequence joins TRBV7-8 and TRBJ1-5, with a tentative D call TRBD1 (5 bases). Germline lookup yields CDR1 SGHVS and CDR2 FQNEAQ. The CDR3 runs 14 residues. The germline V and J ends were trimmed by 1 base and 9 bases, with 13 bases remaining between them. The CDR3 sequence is CASSLVDGGGPQHF. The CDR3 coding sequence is TGTGCCAGCAGCTTAGTAGACGGCGGGGGGCCCCAGCATTTT.

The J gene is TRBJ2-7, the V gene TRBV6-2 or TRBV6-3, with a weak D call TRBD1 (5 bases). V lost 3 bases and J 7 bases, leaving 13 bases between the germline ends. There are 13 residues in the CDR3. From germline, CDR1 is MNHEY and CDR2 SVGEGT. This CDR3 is CASSYQLGEEQYF. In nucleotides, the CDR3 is TGTGCCAGCAGTTATCAGCTAGGGGAAGAGCAGTACTTC.

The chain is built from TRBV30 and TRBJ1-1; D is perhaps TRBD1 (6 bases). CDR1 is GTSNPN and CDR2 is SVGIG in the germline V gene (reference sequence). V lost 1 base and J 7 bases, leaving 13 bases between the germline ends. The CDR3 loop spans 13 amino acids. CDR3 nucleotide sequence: TGTGCCTGGAGTGGAACAGGGATAGGTGAAGCTTTCTTT. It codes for CAWSGTGIGEAFF. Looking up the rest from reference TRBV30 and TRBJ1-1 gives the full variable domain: SQTIHQWPATLVQPVGSPLSLECTVEGTSNPNLYWYRQAAGRGLQLLFYSVGIGQISSEVPQNLSASRPQDRQFILSSKKLLLSDSGFYLCAWSGTGIGEAFFGQGTRLTVV.

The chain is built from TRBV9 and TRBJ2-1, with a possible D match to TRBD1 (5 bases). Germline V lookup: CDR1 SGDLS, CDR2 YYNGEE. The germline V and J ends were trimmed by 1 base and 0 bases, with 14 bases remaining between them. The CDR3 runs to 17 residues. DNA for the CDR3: TGTGCCAGCAGCGTATCACAGGCGGTAAGCTCCTACAATGAGCAGTTCTTC. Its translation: CASSVSQAVSSYNEQFF.

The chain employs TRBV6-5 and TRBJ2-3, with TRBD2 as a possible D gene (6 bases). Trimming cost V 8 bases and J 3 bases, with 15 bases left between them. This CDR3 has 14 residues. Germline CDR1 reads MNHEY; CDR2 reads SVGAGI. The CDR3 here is CASASPGDTDTQYF. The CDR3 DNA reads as TGTGCCAGCGCCTCCCCGGGGGATACAGATACGCAGTATTTT.

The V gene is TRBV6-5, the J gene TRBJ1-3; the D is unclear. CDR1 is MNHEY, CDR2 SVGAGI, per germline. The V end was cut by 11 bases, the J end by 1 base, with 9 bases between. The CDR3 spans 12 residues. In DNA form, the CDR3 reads TGTGCCGCAGTGGCTTCTGGAAACACCATATATTTT. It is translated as CAAVASGNTIYF.